This TCR beta chain is from a study of blood T cells in healthy people across ages. The study's findings and limits: Older individuals had lower TCR beta diversity per million T cells (the decline was roughly linear). Naive T cell percentage and TCR beta diversity correlated strongly. More naive CD4+ cells and higher diversity marked long-lived donors relative to aged donors.

There are a few counts of this clonotype. Its specificity is not known. CDR1 is SGHAT and CDR2 is FQNNGV in the germline V gene. J was trimmed by 5 bases and V by 7 bases; bases with no gene match: 6. The CDR3 consists of 14 residues. Each sample had at least 6 million PBMCs isolated. A second PCR, run for about 7 to 11 cycles, used a sample-barcoded 5' primer plus a J-beta primer mix. MiXCR was run by TCRdb on the 5' RACE reads, yielding one entry per CDR3 protein. This sample has 1.5 million or so distinct CDR3 sequences; about 40% occur once, and the top ten carry around 8%. The chain employs TRBV11-2 and TRBJ2-5, with 11 bases identical to TRBD2. The sample taken for sequencing was blood. The receptor was derived from a woman aged 18-29 years in good health. CDR3 in DNA: TGTGCCAGCACCCTAGCGGGGGGCCGGGAGACCCAGTACTTC. This translates into CASTLAGGRETQYF.